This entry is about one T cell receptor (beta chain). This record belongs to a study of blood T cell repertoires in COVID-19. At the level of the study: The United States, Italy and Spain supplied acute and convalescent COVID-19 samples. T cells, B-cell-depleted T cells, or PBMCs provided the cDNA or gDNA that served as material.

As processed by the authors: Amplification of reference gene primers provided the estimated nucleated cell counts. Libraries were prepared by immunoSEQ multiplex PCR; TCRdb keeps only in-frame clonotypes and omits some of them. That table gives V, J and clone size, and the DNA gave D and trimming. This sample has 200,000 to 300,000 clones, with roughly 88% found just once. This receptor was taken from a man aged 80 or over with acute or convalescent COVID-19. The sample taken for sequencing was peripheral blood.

DNA of the CDR3: TGTGCCAGCACCCACATTCAGGGGAACACTGAAGCTTTCTTT. Encoded protein: CASTHIQGNTEAFF. The V and J genes are TRBV6-5 and TRBJ1-1, with D perhaps TRBD1 (5 bases). Germline V gene sequence: CDR1 MNHEY, CDR2 SVGAGI. This CDR3 has 14 residues. Trimming pared 7 bases from V and 1 base from J, leaving 13 bases between.